This T cell receptor (beta chain) was captured by sequencing in a study of T-cell memory formation after mild COVID-19. TCRdb processed the 5' RACE reads anew with MiXCR; each CDR3 protein has one entry. The table lists hundreds of thousands of distinct CDR3 sequences, approximately 27% of them singletons, with roughly 14% in the top ten. This TCR came from an adult woman who had mild COVID-19 (a few samples of this study predate the infection). Cell type and time point are not known. Sequenced input: PBMCs or a T cell subset sorted from them (not recorded which).

As DNA, the CDR3 is TGCGCCAGCAGCGGGGGTAATGGTGTTAATGAGCAGTTCTTC. This sequence encodes CASSGGNGVNEQFF. The chain links TRBV5-1 to TRBJ2-1; D tentatively fits TRBD1 or TRBD2 (5 bases each). The germline CDR1 and CDR2 sequences are SGHRS and YFSETQ. This CDR3 comprises 14 residues. Trimming left V 4 bases short and J 7 bases short, with 15 bases between.